The following is a T cell receptor (beta chain) sequence with its context. Its specificity is not known. This record belongs to a study of T cells in Graves' hyperthyroidism and ophthalmopathy. The study, taken as a whole, reports: Most clonotypes that expanded in the thyroid above 0.001 also showed up in blood.

TCR beta CDR3 regions were amplified from RNA. The primer set for the first-round RT-PCR of the TCR CDR3 was HTBI. Each CDR3 protein gets one entry after TCRdb re-called the multiplex PCR reads with MiXCR. The sample shows over 200,000 distinct CDR3 sequences, around 16% of them seen only once. This TCR was sampled from a man in his forties with Graves' hyperthyroidism. Source material: blood.

The CDR3 region is CASSPPSEGETQYF. The CDR3 bases are TGTGCCAGCTCACCACCTAGCGAAGGGGAGACCCAGTACTTC. This chain links TRBV18 with TRBJ2-5; tentative D call: TRBD2 (5 bases). CDR1 KGHSH and CDR2 LQKENI come from the germline V gene. V lost 0 bases to trimming and J lost 5 bases, with 10 bases between them. The CDR3 extends over 14 amino acids. Based on the CDR3 plus reference TRBV18 and TRBJ2-5, the full variable domain is NAGVMQNPRHLVRRRGQEARLRCSPMKGHSHVYWYRQLPEEGLKFMVYLQKENIIDESGMPKERFSAEFPKEGPSILRIQQVVRGDSAAYFCASSPPSEGETQYFGPGTRLLVL.